Shown below are 26 T cell receptor beta chains from a single sample sequenced in a study of blood T cell repertoires in COVID-19. Profiled with immunoSEQ multiplex PCR; TCRdb holds only in-frame clones, not every one. Of about 42,000 clones listed, 88% are singletons. The sample taken for sequencing was peripheral blood. These receptors all come from a human donor in a cohort sampled during active COVID-19.

This rearrangement joins TRBV12-3 or TRBV12-4 to TRBJ1-5, with TRBD1 matching over 7 bases. Trimming cost V 7 bases and J 5 bases; bases outside gene matches: 5. The CDR3 covers 13 residues. For the CDR3, the DNA is TGTGCCAGCAAGACAGGGTGGGATCAGCCCCAGCATTTT. Translation: CASKTGWDQPQHF.

V usage is TRBV29-1 and J usage is TRBJ1-2; TRBD1 is a possible D gene (6 bases). CDR1 SQVTM and CDR2 ANQGSEA come from the germline V gene. Deletions cut 6 bases from V and 4 bases from J, with 18 bases between. The CDR3 spans 14 residues. The CDR3: CSVGVSGGSYGYTF. CDR3 nucleotide sequence: TGCAGCGTCGGGGTGTCGGGGGGCTCCTATGGCTACACCTTC. The full variable domain, completed using reference TRBV29-1 and TRBJ1-2, is SAVISQKPSRDICQRGTSLTIQCQVDSQVTMMFWYRQQPGQSLTLIATANQGSEATYESGFVIDKFPISRPNLTFSTLTVSNMSPEDSSIYLCSVGVSGGSYGYTFGSGTRLTVV.

This clone was picked up one time. The V gene is TRBV6-5, the J gene TRBJ2-1, with 7 bases lining up with TRBD2. Germline CDR1 MNHEY, CDR2 SVGAGI. CDR3 size: 14 residues. The junction had 13 bases not matched to a gene; V was cut back by 5 bases and J by 12 bases. In DNA form, the CDR3 reads TGTGCCAGCAGTCGGGACTATGAATCATCGGGGCAGTTCTTC. Its protein is CASSRDYESSGQFF.

V gene TRBV19 combines with J gene TRBJ1-1, with D perhaps TRBD1 (5 bases). Germline CDR1 LNHDA, CDR2 SQIVND (reference sequence). Trimming left V 7 bases short and J 3 bases short, with 15 bases between. The CDR3 consists of 14 residues. Written as DNA, the CDR3 is TGTGCCAGTATGGATAGCAGGGATTACACTGAAGCTTTCTTT. It translates to CASMDSRDYTEAFF.

The rearrangement links TRBV19 to TRBJ1-1; D uncertain. The germline V and J ends were trimmed by 2 bases and 5 bases, with 12 bases remaining between them. Germline V gene lookup returns CDR1 LNHDA and CDR2 SQIVND (reference sequence). The CDR3 contains 14 residues. CDR3 protein: CASSIPRTRTEAFF. CDR3 nucleotide sequence: TGTGCCAGTAGTATACCCCGGACTCGTACTGAAGCTTTCTTT. The full variable domain, with the rest looked up from reference TRBV19 and TRBJ1-1, is DGGITQSPKYLFRKEGQNVTLSCEQNLNHDAMYWYRQDPGQGLRLIYYSQIVNDFQKGDIAEGYSVSREKKESFPLTVTSAQKNPTAFYLCASSIPRTRTEAFFGQGTRLTVV.

This clone has just a few counts. This chain uses TRBV5-6 with TRBJ1-6; the D is unclear. Trimming left V 3 bases short and J 6 bases short, with 10 bases between. CDR3 length: 14 amino acids. CDR1 and CDR2 (germline): SGHDT, YYEEEE. CDR3 sequence: CASSWEGFNSPLHF. The CDR3 DNA reads as TGTGCCAGCAGCTGGGAGGGTTTTAATTCACCCCTCCACTTT.

The chain carries TRBV27 and TRBJ2-2, with unresolved D. The V end lost 5 bases, the J end lost 9 bases, and 10 bases lay between the germline ends. The CDR3 consists of 12 residues. CDR1 and CDR2 from the germline V gene are MNHEY and SMNVEV (reference sequence). In DNA form, the CDR3 reads TGTGCCAGCAGTGACAACAGAAGGGAGCTGTTTTTT. It translates to CASSDNRRELFF.

This chain uses TRBV2 with TRBJ2-5, with TRBD1 matching over 8 bases. This CDR3 comprises 12 residues. Germline loops: CDR1 SNHLY, CDR2 FYNNEI. V shed 5 bases, J shed 5 bases, and the junction held 1 base outside the gene matches. The CDR3 sequence: CASSQGAETQYF. The CDR3 coding sequence is TGTGCCAGCAGTCAGGGGGCGGAGACCCAGTACTTC.

The rearrangement links TRBV11-2 to TRBJ1-2, with 7 bases identical to TRBD1. This CDR3 has 14 residues. V was pared by 5 bases and J by 2 bases, with 5 bases of the junction left unmatched. Germline V CDR1 and CDR2: SGHAT, FQNNGV. The CDR3 reads CASSLLGQNYGYTF. The CDR3, as DNA: TGTGCCAGCAGCCTGTTGGGACAGAACTATGGCTACACCTTC.

This chain joins TRBV4-2 and TRBJ1-2; 8 bases map to TRBD1. V lost 4 bases to trimming and J lost 4 bases; unmatched junction nucleotides: 11. The CDR3 has 16 residues. Germline lookup yields CDR1 LGHNA and CDR2 YNFKEQ. CDR3 residues: CASSLSTTGEVYGYTF. CDR3 DNA: TGTGCCAGCAGCCTGAGTACGACAGGGGAGGTCTATGGCTACACCTTC.

CDR3 sequence reads: CASSESPQTGNTIYF. The DNA of the CDR3 is TGTGCCAGCAGTGAAAGTCCTCAGACTGGAAACACCATATATTTT. V usage is TRBV2 and J usage is TRBJ1-3, with D unresolved. CDR1 and CDR2 (germline): SNHLY, FYNNEI. This CDR3 spans 15 amino acids. V was pared by 2 bases and J by 2 bases, with 10 bases between.

The rearrangement links TRBV5-6 to TRBJ2-5, with TRBD2 matching 8 bases. The germline gives CDR1 SGHDT, CDR2 YYEEEE. The ends lost 0 bases at V and 5 bases at J; junction bases unmatched: 15. CDR3 length: 18 residues. The CDR3 DNA sequence: TGTGCCAGCAGCTTGGCGGGGGTGAGCGGGGGCCCCTGGGAGACCCAGTACTTC. This encodes CASSLAGVSGGPWETQYF.

The chain uses TRBV12-3 or TRBV12-4 and TRBJ1-1, with D tentatively TRBD1 (5 bases). The germline V and J ends were trimmed by 11 bases and 3 bases, with 16 bases remaining between them. CDR3 length equals 13 residues. The CDR3 coding sequence is TGTGCCGGCGCCCGGTCGGGGGACACTGAAGCTTTCTTT. Amino acid sequence: CAGARSGDTEAFF.

This clone was seen more than once but under ten times. The CDR3 nucleotides read TGTGCCAGCAGCCCGAGGTCGGGGACTGGGGCCAACGTCCTGACTTTC. Residues: CASSPRSGTGANVLTF. This chain joins TRBV7-8 and TRBJ2-6, with D perhaps TRBD2 (5 bases). The length of the CDR3 is 16 residues. Germline V gives CDR1 SGHVS, CDR2 FQNEAQ. Trimming left V 5 bases short and J 2 bases short, with 13 bases between.

The table lists this clone with a few counts. The V call is TRBV15, the J call TRBJ2-7, with 9 bases matching TRBD1. The CDR3 is 14 amino acids. Per germline, CDR1 LNHNV and CDR2 YYDKDF (reference sequence). The trim removed 5 bases at V and 6 bases at J, leaving 8 bases unmatched. The CDR3: CATSAGDRAGEQYF. CDR3 coding DNA: TGTGCCACCAGCGCGGGGGACAGGGCGGGCGAGCAGTACTTC.

This clone turned up a few times. The V call is TRBV5-4, the J call TRBJ2-2, with 11 bases that match TRBD2. The V segment lost 7 bases and the J segment 1 base; nucleotides outside the gene matches: 3. From germline, CDR1 is SGHNT and CDR2 YYREEE (reference sequence). This CDR3 has 15 residues. The CDR3 region is CASSGLAGNTGELFF. In DNA, the CDR3 is TGTGCCAGCTCCGGACTAGCGGGGAACACCGGGGAGCTGTTTTTT.

This chain connects TRBV27 to TRBJ1-6; tentatively, D is TRBD1 (5 bases). The CDR3 sequence is 17 residues long. From germline, CDR1 is MNHEY and CDR2 SMNVEV (reference sequence). V lost 5 bases and J lost 8, with 22 bases in between. This chain's CDR3 is CASSLTGGRSLYSPLHF. In nucleotides, the CDR3 is TGTGCCAGCAGTCTTACGGGGGGACGTTCGCTGTATTCACCCCTCCACTTT.

The chain employs TRBV10-3 and TRBJ1-1; a weak D match, TRBD1 (6 bases). Germline loops: CDR1 ENHRY, CDR2 SYGVKD. V was trimmed by 10 bases and J by 1 base, leaving 19 bases between them. This CDR3 has 15 residues. The CDR3: CATQVAGAPNTEAFF. Written as DNA, the CDR3 is TGTGCCACCCAGGTCGCAGGGGCCCCGAACACTGAAGCTTTCTTT.

This sequence joins TRBV14 and TRBJ1-1; 9 positions match TRBD1. The J segment lost 0 bases and the V segment lost 0 bases, leaving 8 bases of the junction unmatched. The CDR3 is made up of 18 amino acids. The germline CDR1 and CDR2 sequences are SGHDN and FVKESK. CDR3 sequence: CASSQDRTGVVMNTEAFF. For the CDR3, the DNA is TGTGCCAGCAGCCAAGACCGGACAGGGGTGGTCATGAACACTGAAGCTTTCTTT.

The chain links TRBV5-4 to TRBJ1-1; maybe TRBD1 (6 bases). The CDR3 totals 16 residues. Germline V CDR1 and CDR2: SGHNT, YYREEE (reference sequence). V was trimmed by 0 bases and J by 4 bases, leaving 16 bases between them. CDR3 nucleotides: TGTGCCAGCAGCTTGGGGGTCCCAGGGGTGGGCACTGAAGCTTTCTTT. Protein: CASSLGVPGVGTEAFF.

V and J are TRBV5-1 and TRBJ2-1; TRBD2 agrees at 8 bases. From germline, CDR1 is SGHRS and CDR2 YFSETQ. There are 16 residues in the CDR3. V shed 4 bases, J shed 4 bases, and the junction held 10 bases outside the gene matches. CDR3 nucleotides: TGCGCCAGCAGCCCACCGGGACTAGGGGGTTACAATGAGCAGTTCTTC. Amino acid sequence: CASSPPGLGGYNEQFF.

The rearrangement links TRBV19 to TRBJ1-5; D remains ambiguous. The V end was cut by 2 bases, the J end by 6 bases, with 5 bases between. Germline CDR1 LNHDA, CDR2 SQIVND (reference sequence). This CDR3 contains 12 residues. The CDR3 nucleotides are TGTGCCAGTAGTATAATGGCTCAGCCCCAGCATTTT. It yields the protein CASSIMAQPQHF.

This chain uses TRBV27 with TRBJ1-2; D possibly corresponds to TRBD1 (5 bases). V was clipped by 3 bases and J by 9 bases, with 17 bases between them. The CDR3 runs 14 residues. The germline V gene has CDR1 MNHEY and CDR2 SMNVEV (reference sequence). CDR3 in amino acids: CASSLDGQAHRYTF. DNA of the CDR3: TGTGCCAGCAGTTTGGACGGACAAGCTCACCGCTACACCTTC.

The V and J genes are TRBV3-1 (or the pseudogene TRBV3-2) and TRBJ2-5; D is perhaps TRBD2 (6 bases). V was pared by 4 bases and J by 5 bases, with 11 bases between. This CDR3 is 13 amino acids long. The V gene's germline CDR1 is LGHDT and CDR2 YNNKEL (reference sequence). CDR3: CASSRGVGETQYF. The CDR3 nucleotides read TGTGCCAGCAGCCGGGGGGTGGGGGAGACCCAGTACTTC.

The chain joins TRBV10-3 to TRBJ2-7; 9 bases are a match to TRBD1. Losses at the gene ends were 6 bases for V and 6 bases for J; bases not matched to a gene: 9. This CDR3 region has 14 residues. Germline lookup yields CDR1 ENHRY and CDR2 SYGVKD. CDR3 sequence reads: CAIRPGTGNAEQYF. CDR3 in DNA: TGTGCCATCAGACCCGGGACAGGGAACGCCGAGCAGTACTTC.

This chain connects TRBV5-8 to TRBJ1-6, with TRBD1 matching 7 bases. Per the germline V gene, CDR1 is SGHTS and CDR2 is YDEGEE. The CDR3 totals 15 residues. The V segment lost 4 bases and the J segment 10 bases; nucleotides outside the gene matches: 11. The CDR3 is CASSPQGGNTSPLHF. In nucleotides, the CDR3 is TGTGCCAGCAGCCCACAAGGGGGCAATACGTCACCCCTCCACTTT.